This entry lists 14 T cell receptor beta chains sequenced from one sample in a study of T cell repertoires in cytomegalovirus infection. TCRdb reprocessed the reads via MiXCR and lists one record per CDR3 protein. Of about 300,000 distinct CDR3 sequences in the sample, roughly 9.3% were seen once. Sequenced: PBMCs. The receptors here all came from a human donor in good health (CMV status not recorded). Some clones in this sample may be carry-over from other donors' samples.

The chain is built from TRBV28 and TRBJ1-2, with 8 nucleotides matching TRBD1. The CDR3 contains 14 residues. Germline values: CDR1 MDHEN, CDR2 SYDVKM. With V trimmed by 0 bases and J by 8 bases, 5 bases remained unmatched. The CDR3 reads CASSLWRQGWGYTF. Here the CDR3 DNA reads TGTGCCAGCAGTTTATGGAGACAGGGGTGGGGCTACACCTTC.

The chain couples TRBV3-1 to TRBJ1-1; D unclear. Per the germline V gene, CDR1 is LGHDT and CDR2 is YNNKEL (reference sequence). Trimming stripped 0 bases from V and 9 bases from J, with 5 bases between. The CDR3 runs 11 residues. The CDR3 DNA reads TGTGCCAGCAGCCAAGATGTTAAAGCTTTCTTT. Residues: CASSQDVKAFF.

The CDR3: CASSQFSGTGGQPQHF. CDR3 bases: TGTGCCAGCAGCCAGTTTTCCGGGACAGGGGGGCAGCCCCAGCATTTT. The rearrangement joins TRBV3-1 to TRBJ1-5, with TRBD1 matching over 11 bases. The CDR3 has 16 amino acids. Germline-derived CDR1 and CDR2 are LGHDT and YNNKEL (reference sequence). V lost 3 bases to trimming and J lost 7 bases; unmatched junction nucleotides: 8. The variable domain in full, completed from reference TRBV3-1 and TRBJ1-5, reads DTAVSQTPKYLVTQMGNDKSIKCEQNLGHDTMYWYKQDSKKFLKIMFSYNNKELIINETVPNRFSPKSPDKAHLNLHINSLELGDSAVYFCASSQFSGTGGQPQHFGDGTRLSIL.

This clonotype was counted at least ten times. The rearrangement links TRBV7-8 to TRBJ2-5; the D is unclear. This CDR3 is built from 14 residues. Germline CDR1 reads SGHVS; CDR2 reads FQNEAQ. Trimming removed 5 bases from V and 3 bases from J, with 13 bases in between. CDR3 in DNA: TGTGCCAGCAGCCCAATGGCGGCTGAAGAGACCCAGTACTTC. It specifies CASSPMAAEETQYF.

This clonotype was observed many times. The genes are TRBV20-1 and TRBJ1-6, with 9 bases that match TRBD1. The junction had 4 bases not matched to a gene; V was cut back by 1 base and J by 9 bases. CDR1 DFQATT and CDR2 SNEGSKA come from the germline V gene (reference sequence). The CDR3 sequence is 14 residues long. For the CDR3, the DNA is TGCAGTGCTAGAGTGGAGACAGGGGGTTCACCCCTCCACTTT. This encodes CSARVETGGSPLHF.

This clonotype was detected many times. The chain joins TRBV19 to TRBJ2-2; D is possibly TRBD1 (6 bases). CDR1 and CDR2 from the germline V gene are LNHDA and SQIVND (reference sequence). The CDR3 has 15 amino acids. The V end lost 3 bases, the J end lost 4 bases, and 12 bases lay between the germline ends. The DNA of the CDR3 is TGTGCCAGTAGTATGAGGACAGCGGTCACCGGGGAGCTGTTTTTT. This codes for CASSMRTAVTGELFF.

This clonotype was recorded at least ten times. The DNA of the CDR3 is TGTGCCATCAGTGTACAGGGGGGCCCGAACACCGGGGAGCTGTTTTTT. Translating it yields CAISVQGGPNTGELFF. This chain links TRBV10-3 with TRBJ2-2; TRBD1 agrees at 8 bases. The CDR3 length is 16 residues. After removal of 4 bases from V and 0 bases from J, the junction contained 4 bases not matched to a gene. CDR1 and CDR2 from the germline V gene are ENHRY and SYGVKD.

This clonotype was observed many times. V and J are TRBV28 and TRBJ2-3; D not resolved. The ends were cut back, 6 bases at V and 9 bases at J, with 13 bases in the middle. Germline V gene lookup returns CDR1 MDHEN and CDR2 SYDVKM. The CDR3 runs 12 residues. The CDR3 region has the DNA TGTGCCAGCAGCCCCGTATCGGAAACGCAGTATTTT. This gives the protein CASSPVSETQYF.

This clonotype has at least ten counts. This chain connects TRBV7-3 to TRBJ2-1, with a weak D call TRBD2 (5 bases). V dropped 4 bases and J dropped 5 bases, with 18 bases sitting between them. Germline assignment: CDR1 SGHTA and CDR2 FQGTGA. The CDR3 length is 16 residues. The CDR3 nucleotides are TGTGCCAGCAGCTCCCGGGGTCGATCCCCCCACAATGAGCAGTTCTTC. Amino acids: CASSSRGRSPHNEQFF.

The chain uses TRBV29-1 and TRBJ1-4; no firm D call. Trimming removed 4 bases from V and 6 bases from J, with 12 bases in between. The germline CDR1 and CDR2 sequences are SQVTM and ANQGSEA. This CDR3 region has 13 residues. In DNA, the CDR3 is TGCAGCGTTGCCAAAACGATGGATGAAAAACTGTTTTTT. This translates into CSVAKTMDEKLFF.

This clonotype was counted at least ten times. Written as DNA, the CDR3 is TGTGCCAGCAGTTTAAGGAGGGGGGCCTACAATGAGCAGTTCTTC. It encodes CASSLRRGAYNEQFF. The V gene is TRBV28, the J gene TRBJ2-1, with D perhaps TRBD1 or TRBD2 (6 bases each). This CDR3 is built from 15 residues. V was cut by 2 bases and J by 2 bases, with 10 bases left in between. Germline loops: CDR1 MDHEN, CDR2 SYDVKM.

This clonotype was observed at least ten times. The V and J genes are TRBV29-1 and TRBJ1-2; D not resolved. Germline V gene lookup returns CDR1 SQVTM and CDR2 ANQGSEA. The CDR3 has 13 residues. V lost 4 bases to trimming and J lost 8 bases, with 17 bases between them. The CDR3 here is CSVAQILREGYTF. The CDR3 nucleotides are TGCAGCGTTGCGCAGATACTAAGGGAGGGCTACACCTTC.

The chain employs TRBV28 and TRBJ2-3; D remains unclear. Deletions cut 5 bases from V and 1 base from J, with 16 bases between. The CDR3 is 16 amino acids. Per the germline V gene, CDR1 is MDHEN and CDR2 is SYDVKM. CDR3: CASSPLEVLGTDTQYF. Written as DNA, the CDR3 is TGTGCCAGCAGTCCCCTTGAGGTTCTGGGCACAGATACGCAGTATTTT.

The CDR3 spells CASSPRPQEINYGYTF. CDR3 bases: TGCGCCAGCAGCCCCCGGCCCCAGGAGATTAACTATGGCTACACCTTC. The chain combines TRBV5-1 with TRBJ1-2; D gene uncertain. V shed 4 bases and J shed 1 base, with 17 bases lying between them. Germline V lookup: CDR1 SGHRS, CDR2 YFSETQ. The CDR3 consists of 16 residues.